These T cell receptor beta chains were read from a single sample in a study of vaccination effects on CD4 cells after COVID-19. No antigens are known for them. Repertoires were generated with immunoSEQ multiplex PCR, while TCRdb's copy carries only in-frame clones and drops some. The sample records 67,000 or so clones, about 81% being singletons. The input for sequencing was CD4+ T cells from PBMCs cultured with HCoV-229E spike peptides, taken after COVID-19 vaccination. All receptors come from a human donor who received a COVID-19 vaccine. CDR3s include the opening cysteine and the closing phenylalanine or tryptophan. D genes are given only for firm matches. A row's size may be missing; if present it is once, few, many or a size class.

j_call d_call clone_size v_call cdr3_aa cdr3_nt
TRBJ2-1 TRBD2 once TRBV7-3 CASSPTSGGVNEQFF TGTGCCAGCAGTCCTACTAGCGGGGGGGTCAATGAGCAGTTCTTC
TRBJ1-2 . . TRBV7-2 CASSFEKYGYTF TGTGCCAGCAGCTTTGAAAAGTATGGCTACACCTTC
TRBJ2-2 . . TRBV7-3 CASSLNPAEDTGELFF TGTGCCAGCAGCTTAAACCCAGCGGAGGACACCGGGGAGCTGTTTTTT
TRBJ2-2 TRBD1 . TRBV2 CASSWDRGGFTGELFF TGTGCCAGCAGTTGGGACAGGGGGGGATTCACCGGGGAGCTGTTTTTT
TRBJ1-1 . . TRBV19 CASSPNRVWVKAEAFF TGTGCCAGTAGTCCCAATCGAGTTTGGGTAAAAGCTGAAGCTTTCTTT
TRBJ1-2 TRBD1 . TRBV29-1 CSVESGTGLAYTF TGCAGCGTTGAATCCGGGACAGGCCTAGCCTACACCTTC
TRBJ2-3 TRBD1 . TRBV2 CASTGQGGTDTQYF TGTGCCAGCACTGGACAGGGAGGCACAGATACGCAGTATTTT
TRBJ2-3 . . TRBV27 CASRIRQTGADTQYF TGTGCCAGCAGGATCAGACAAACGGGGGCAGATACGCAGTATTTT
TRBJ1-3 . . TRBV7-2 CASSLVDRSRQGNTIYF TGTGCCAGCAGCTTAGTGGACAGATCAAGGCAAGGAAACACCATATATTTT
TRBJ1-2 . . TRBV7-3 CASSLTPGGNYGYTF TGTGCCAGCAGCTTAACCCCCGGGGGTAACTATGGCTACACCTTC
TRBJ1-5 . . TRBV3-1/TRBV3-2 CASSQGKGRSNQPQHF TGTGCCAGCAGCCAAGGAAAGGGGAGAAGCAATCAGCCCCAGCATTTT
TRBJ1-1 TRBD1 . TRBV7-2 CASNRGLNTEAFF TGTGCCAGCAACAGGGGGCTGAACACTGAAGCTTTCTTT
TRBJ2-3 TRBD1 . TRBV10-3 CAISSRGTGATDTQYF TGTGCCATCAGCTCTCGAGGGACAGGGGCCACAGATACGCAGTATTTT
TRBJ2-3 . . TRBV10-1 CASSGGGPGTDTQYF TGCGCCAGCAGTGGGGGGGGCCCGGGCACAGATACGCAGTATTTT
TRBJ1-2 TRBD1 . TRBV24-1 CATSPGGYRYTF TGTGCCACCAGTCCAGGGGGCTATCGCTACACCTTC
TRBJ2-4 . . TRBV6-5 CASSYGQNLNIQYF TGTGCCAGCAGTTACGGACAGAACCTAAACATTCAGTACTTC
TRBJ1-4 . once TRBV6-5 CASRRDKNHEKLFF TGTGCCAGCAGACGGGATAAGAACCATGAAAAACTGTTTTTT
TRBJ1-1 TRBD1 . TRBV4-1 CASSPTGTGDTEAFF TGCGCCAGCAGCCCTACCGGGACAGGGGACACTGAAGCTTTCTTT
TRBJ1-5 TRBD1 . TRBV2 CASTEDRGQPQHF TGTGCCAGCACCGAGGACAGGGGTCAGCCCCAGCATTTT
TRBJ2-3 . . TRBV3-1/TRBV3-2 CASSAQGPAADTQYF TGTGCCAGCAGCGCCCAAGGGCCGGCCGCAGATACGCAGTATTTT
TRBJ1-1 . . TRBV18 CASSPPDSLLGWNTEAFF TGTGCCAGCTCACCCCCGGACAGCCTATTAGGATGGAACACTGAAGCTTTCTTT
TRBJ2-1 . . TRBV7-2 CASSLEKNNEQFF TGTGCCAGCAGCTTAGAAAAAAACAATGAGCAGTTCTTC
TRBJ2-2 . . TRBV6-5 CASSSPGSTGELFF TGTGCCAGCAGCTCCCCCGGTAGCACCGGGGAGCTGTTTTTT
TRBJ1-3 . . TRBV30 CATRPLTGNTIYF TGTGCCACCCGCCCACTGACTGGAAACACCATATATTTT
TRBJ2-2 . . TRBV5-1 CASSFDLRNTGELFF TGCGCCAGCAGCTTTGACCTCAGGAACACCGGGGAGCTGTTTTTT
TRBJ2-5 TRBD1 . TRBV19 CASSPTGGRETQYF TGTGCCAGTAGTCCGACAGGGGGACGGGAGACCCAGTACTTC
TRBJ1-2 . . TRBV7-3 CASSLSGGFGYGYTF TGTGCCAGCAGCTTAAGCGGGGGTTTCGGCTATGGCTACACCTTC
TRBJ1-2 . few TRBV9 CASSGLQGSNYGYTF TGTGCCAGCAGCGGACTACAGGGTTCTAACTATGGCTACACCTTC
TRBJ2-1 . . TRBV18 CASSTTGRNEQFF TGTGCCAGCTCAACGACGGGGCGAAATGAGCAGTTCTTC
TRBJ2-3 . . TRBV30 CAWSRDGGDTQYF TGTGCCTGGAGCCGGGACGGAGGTGATACGCAGTATTTT
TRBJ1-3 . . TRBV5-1 CASSLYQSSGNTIYF TGCGCCAGCAGCTTGTATCAGAGCTCTGGAAACACCATATATTTT
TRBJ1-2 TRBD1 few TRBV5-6 CASSSGTGGPGYTF TGTGCCAGCAGCTCCGGGACAGGGGGCCCGGGCTACACCTTC
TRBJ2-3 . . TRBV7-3 CASSTTPGSSTDTQYF TGTGCCAGCAGCACAACTCCAGGATCTAGCACAGATACGCAGTATTTT
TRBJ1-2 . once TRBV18 CASSPITSGYTF TGTGCCAGCTCACCGATTACAAGTGGCTACACCTTC
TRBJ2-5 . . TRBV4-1 CASSQDSQYQETQYF TGCGCCAGCAGCCAAGATTCACAGTACCAAGAGACCCAGTACTTC
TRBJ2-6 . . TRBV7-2 CASSLATYSGANVLTF TGTGCCAGCAGCTTAGCGACTTACTCTGGGGCCAACGTCCTGACTTTC
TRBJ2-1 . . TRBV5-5 CASSLVSSGLSPYNEQFF TGTGCCAGCAGCTTGGTATCGTCGGGCTTGTCCCCTTACAATGAGCAGTTCTTC
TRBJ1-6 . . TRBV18 CASSPPGRVGSPLHF TGTGCCAGCTCACCACCAGGCAGGGTAGGATCACCCCTCCACTTT
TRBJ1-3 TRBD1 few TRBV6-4 CASGRRGPGNTIYF TGTGCCAGCGGGAGGAGGGGGCCTGGAAACACCATATATTTT
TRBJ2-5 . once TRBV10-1 CASSESRLETQYF TGCGCCAGCAGTGAGTCGAGGTTGGAGACCCAGTACTTC
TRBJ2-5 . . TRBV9 CASSETPTLLQETQYF TGTGCCAGCAGCGAGACCCCCACGTTGCTACAAGAGACCCAGTACTTC
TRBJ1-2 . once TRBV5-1 CASSLDTNGYTF TGCGCCAGCAGCTTGGACACCAATGGCTACACCTTC
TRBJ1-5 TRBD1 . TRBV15 CATSSADRMPQHF TGTGCCACCAGCAGCGCGGACAGGATGCCCCAGCATTTT
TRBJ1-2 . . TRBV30 CAWSLGNSYGYTF TGTGCCTGGAGTCTCGGGAACTCCTATGGCTACACCTTC
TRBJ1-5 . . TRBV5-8 CASSPRAQPQHF TGTGCCAGCAGCCCCAGAGCTCAGCCCCAGCATTTT
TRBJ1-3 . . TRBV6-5 CASSLAGGNTIYF TGTGCCAGCAGTTTAGCGGGGGGAAACACCATATATTTT
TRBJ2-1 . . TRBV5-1 CASSVVGGFPYNEQFF TGCGCCAGCAGCGTTGTGGGGGGCTTCCCGTACAATGAGCAGTTCTTC
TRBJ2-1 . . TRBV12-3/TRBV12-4 CASGGGNNEQFF TGTGCCAGCGGCGGCGGTAACAATGAGCAGTTCTTC
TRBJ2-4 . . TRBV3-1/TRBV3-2 CASSQVADRASAKNIQYF TGTGCCAGCAGCCAAGTGGCGGACCGGGCCTCAGCCAAAAACATTCAGTACTTC
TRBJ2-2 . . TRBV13 CASSARFTGELFF TGTGCCAGCAGCGCCCGATTCACCGGGGAGCTGTTTTTT
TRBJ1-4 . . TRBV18 CASSPISGAGTNEKLFF TGTGCCAGCTCACCCATTTCGGGGGCAGGAACTAATGAAAAACTGTTTTTT